A single sample is the source of the 23 T cell receptor beta chains below, sequenced in a study of CD8+ T cells in alopecia areata. TCR sequencing used cDNA made by reverse transcription of extracted RNA. The data were produced by immunoSEQ multiplex PCR, yet TCRdb's version contains in-frame clones alone and is incomplete. The sample includes under 250,000 clones, around 62% of them seen just once. This sample comprised CD4+ T cells sorted from blood, obtained at week 0. The receptors here all came from a human donor with alopecia areata.

This clone was seen only a few times. The chain combines TRBV5-1 with TRBJ1-1, with a possible D match to TRBD1 (5 bases). CDR1 SGHRS and CDR2 YFSETQ come from the germline V gene. CDR3 length equals 17 residues. V was pared by 5 bases and J by 3 bases, with 23 bases between. The CDR3 nucleotides are TGCGCCAGCAGAAAAAGGCAGTTAGAGGGGACGGACACTGAAGCTTTCTTT. This translates into CASRKRQLEGTDTEAFF.

The V gene is TRBV7-2, the J gene TRBJ2-1; D may be TRBD1 or TRBD2 (5 bases each). V was clipped by 2 bases and J by 12 bases, with 26 bases between them. The germline CDR1 and CDR2 sequences are SGHTA and FQGNSA. The CDR3 sequence is 17 residues long. The CDR3 DNA is TGTGCCAGCAGCTTAATGGGGCGGGCCGTATTCATTATGTGGCAGTTCTTC. Amino acid sequence: CASSLMGRAVFIMWQFF.

This clone has more than one count but fewer than ten. The chain employs TRBV5-1 and TRBJ2-7; D is undetermined. V lost 4 bases, J lost 0 bases, and 11 bases lay in between. Germline values: CDR1 SGHRS, CDR2 YFSETQ. The CDR3 totals 14 residues. The CDR3 region is CASSLGSLSYEQYF. The CDR3 DNA follows: TGCGCCAGCAGCCTGGGCAGCCTCTCCTACGAGCAGTACTTC.

In DNA, the CDR3 is TGTGCCAGCAGTGAAGTTGCGGGGGCAACCGGGGAGCTGTTTTTT. Residues: CASSEVAGATGELFF. The chain joins TRBV6-1 to TRBJ2-2, with D maybe TRBD2 (7 bases). CDR3 size: 15 residues. Germline V gene data show CDR1 as MNHNS and CDR2 as SASEGT. V was shortened by 1 base and J by 5 bases, with 11 bases between the two germline ends.

The V and J genes are TRBV27 and TRBJ1-5; possible D gene TRBD1, 5 bases. CDR3 length: 14 amino acids. The germline V gene has CDR1 MNHEY and CDR2 SMNVEV (reference sequence). V dropped 6 bases and J dropped 6 bases, with 15 bases sitting between them. CDR3 residues: CASSILGGSQPQHF. The CDR3 nucleotides read TGTGCCAGCAGCATCCTTGGGGGGTCTCAGCCCCAGCATTTT.

The gene calls are TRBV5-1 and TRBJ2-7; 8 bases map to TRBD1. The CDR3 is made up of 14 amino acids. From germline, CDR1 is SGHRS and CDR2 YFSETQ. The J segment lost 7 bases and the V segment lost 4 bases, leaving 10 bases of the junction unmatched. In nucleotides, the CDR3 is TGCGCCAGCAGCGTCGGGACAGGTCAAGAAGAGCAGTACTTC. Amino acids: CASSVGTGQEEQYF.

The chain uses TRBV7-9 and TRBJ2-7; 8 positions agree with TRBD2. CDR3 length equals 13 residues. The germline CDR1 and CDR2 sequences are SEHNR and FQNEAQ (reference sequence). The V and J ends lost 3 bases and 6 bases, in that order; junction bases with no gene match: 4. The CDR3 region is CASSFDGTSEQYF. In DNA, the CDR3 is TGTGCCAGCAGCTTCGATGGGACTAGCGAGCAGTACTTC.

The CDR3 region has the DNA TGTGCCATCAGTGAGACGGTCTACGAGCAGTACTTC. This codes for CAISETVYEQYF. J is TRBJ2-7 and V is TRBV10-3; no firm D call. V gave up 2 bases and J gave up 3 bases, with 5 bases separating them. The CDR3 totals 12 residues. The germline V gene encodes CDR1 ENHRY and CDR2 SYGVKD.

The chain combines TRBV29-1 with TRBJ1-2; TRBD1 might be the D (6 bases). V was shortened by 5 bases and J by 7 bases, with 17 bases between the two germline ends. The CDR3 extends over 13 amino acids. The V gene's germline CDR1 is SQVTM and CDR2 ANQGSEA. CDR3 sequence reads: CSVRTASLGGYTF. In nucleotides, the CDR3 is TGCAGCGTTAGGACAGCTAGTCTGGGTGGCTACACCTTC.

The chain recombines TRBV11-2 with TRBJ2-2; the D gene is possibly TRBD2 (6 bases). The V end lost 1 base, the J end lost 3 bases, and 9 bases lay between the germline ends. This CDR3 has 15 residues. Germline CDR1 SGHAT, CDR2 FQNNGV. For the CDR3, the DNA is TGTGCCAGCAGCTTAGGCAGCGGGCACACCGGGGAGCTGTTTTTT. This gives the protein CASSLGSGHTGELFF.

The rearrangement uses TRBV2 and TRBJ2-1; 10 bases match TRBD2. Losses at the gene ends were 4 bases for V and 6 bases for J; bases not matched to a gene: 3. Germline V gene data show CDR1 as SNHLY and CDR2 as FYNNEI. CDR3 length: 14 amino acids. The CDR3 loop is CASSASGSRNEQFF. CDR3 in DNA: TGTGCCAGCAGTGCTAGCGGGAGTCGCAATGAGCAGTTCTTC. The full variable domain, in which reference TRBV2 and TRBJ2-1 provide the parts outside the CDR3, is EPEVTQTPSHQVTQMGQEVILRCVPISNHLYFYWYRQILGQKVEFLVSFYNNEISEKSEIFDDQFSVERPDGSNFTLKIRSTKLEDSAMYFCASSASGSRNEQFFGPGTRLTVL.

A few counts support this clone. The chain links TRBV29-1 to TRBJ2-5, with a weak D call TRBD2 (5 bases). Trimming cost V 4 bases and J 1 base, with 7 bases left between them. Germline V gene sequence: CDR1 SQVTM, CDR2 ANQGSEA. This CDR3 spans 12 amino acids. The CDR3 DNA sequence: TGCAGCGTTGTAGGACTCCAAGAGACCCAGTACTTC. The encoded protein is CSVVGLQETQYF.

This clone has more than one count but fewer than ten. The chain recombines TRBV6-6 with TRBJ1-1; 7 bases are shared with TRBD1. V was clipped by 6 bases and J by 1 base; unmatched bases: 5. Germline V gene data show CDR1 as MNHNY and CDR2 as SVGAGI (reference sequence). The CDR3 runs 14 residues. The CDR3 sequence is CASSDGTANTEAFF. CDR3 nucleotide sequence: TGTGCCAGCAGCGATGGGACAGCGAACACTGAAGCTTTCTTT.

The chain joins TRBV7-9 to TRBJ1-5, with unresolved D. This CDR3 region has 16 residues. V lost 5 bases to trimming and J lost 2 bases, with 16 bases between them. Germline CDR1 SEHNR, CDR2 FQNEAQ (reference sequence). CDR3 in amino acids: CASSDSGLVGNQPQHF. The CDR3 region has the DNA TGTGCCAGCAGCGATTCTGGGCTAGTTGGCAATCAGCCCCAGCATTTT. The variable domain in full, with the rest retrieved from reference TRBV7-9 and TRBJ1-5, is DTGVSQNPRHKITKRGQNVTFRCDPISEHNRLYWYRQTLGQGPEFLTYFQNEAQLEKSRLLSDRFSAERPKGSFSTLEIQRTEQGDSAMYLCASSDSGLVGNQPQHFGDGTRLSIL.

Only a few counts were recorded for this clone. The V call is TRBV7-3, the J call TRBJ2-4; TRBD1 might be the D (5 bases). The ends were cut back, 1 base at V and 5 bases at J, with 9 bases in the middle. Germline V lookup: CDR1 SGHTA, CDR2 FQGTGA. The CDR3 spans 14 residues. CDR3 coding DNA: TGTGCCAGCAGCTTAATGGGGCTCCAAAACATTCAGTACTTC. Translating gives CASSLMGLQNIQYF.

The table lists this clone with a few counts. The chain carries TRBV5-4 and TRBJ2-3; perhaps TRBD1 as D (6 bases). Germline loops: CDR1 SGHNT, CDR2 YYREEE (reference sequence). Between the trimmed V and J ends, which lost 1 base and 4 bases, there was a span of 13 bases. There are 15 residues in the CDR3. CDR3 sequence (DNA): TGTGCCAGCAGCTTGAACAGGGCAGGGGCAGATACGCAGTATTTT. Its translation: CASSLNRAGADTQYF.

V gene TRBV7-9 combines with J gene TRBJ2-3; weak D call: TRBD2 (6 bases). CDR1 and CDR2 (germline): SEHNR, FQNEAQ (reference sequence). Trimming removed 3 bases from V and 2 bases from J, with 12 bases in between. This CDR3 contains 15 residues. As DNA, the CDR3 is TGTGCCAGCAGCTTTGGGACTTACTTCACAGATACGCAGTATTTT. It yields the protein CASSFGTYFTDTQYF.

In this sample, this clone turned up a few times. V is TRBV30 and J is TRBJ1-5; D ambiguous. Germline values: CDR1 GTSNPN, CDR2 SVGIG (reference sequence). The CDR3 extends over 14 amino acids. Trimming took off 3 bases at V and 5 bases at J, with 14 bases between the two ends. The DNA of the CDR3 is TGTGCCTGGAGCCGCGAATTTCATGATCAGCCCCAGCATTTT. The encoded protein is CAWSREFHDQPQHF.

This chain joins TRBV6-6 and TRBJ2-5; D may be TRBD2 (5 bases). The CDR3 contains 14 residues. Germline V gives CDR1 MNHNY, CDR2 SVGAGI (reference sequence). The V end was cut by 0 bases, the J end by 5 bases, with 10 bases between. The CDR3 DNA reads TGTGCCAGCAGTTACTCGTGGAGGAGGGAGACCCAGTACTTC. Residues: CASSYSWRRETQYF.

The rearrangement uses TRBV7-9 and TRBJ1-2, with a possible D match to TRBD1 (6 bases). Trimming took off 3 bases at V and 2 bases at J, with 13 bases between the two ends. The germline V gene has CDR1 SEHNR and CDR2 FQNEAQ (reference sequence). This CDR3 comprises 15 residues. The CDR3 spells CASSFKGGGNYGYTF. CDR3 sequence (DNA): TGTGCCAGCAGCTTCAAGGGGGGCGGAAACTATGGCTACACCTTC.

The chain has TRBV11-2 and TRBJ2-7, with no clear D. V lost 7 bases, J lost 4 bases, and 11 bases lay in between. CDR1 and CDR2 from the germline V gene are SGHAT and FQNNGV. The CDR3 spans 12 residues. The CDR3 protein is CASNKRQYEQYF. CDR3 nucleotides: TGTGCCAGCAACAAAAGGCAGTACGAGCAGTACTTC.

A note on this clone: Other DNA sequences within the sample encode an identical CDR3. This sequence joins TRBV25-1 and TRBJ2-2; D perhaps matches TRBD2 (6 bases). The germline V gene encodes CDR1 MGHDK and CDR2 SYGVNS. The CDR3 is 14 amino acids. Trimming shortened V by 9 bases and J by 2 bases, and 13 bases separated the two germline ends. CDR3 loop: CASGIAANTGELFF. The DNA of the CDR3 is TGTGCCAGTGGAATAGCGGCTAACACCGGGGAGCTGTTTTTT. Full variable domain (rest looked up from reference TRBV25-1 and TRBJ2-2): EADIYQTPRYLVIGTGKKITLECSQTMGHDKMYWYQQDPGMELHLIHYSYGVNSTEKGDLSSESTVSRIRTEHFPLTLESARPSHTSQYLCASGIAANTGELFFGEGSRLTVL.

This clone was seen only a few times. The V and J genes are TRBV30 and TRBJ2-5; 7 nucleotides align to TRBD1. The V gene's germline CDR1 is GTSNPN and CDR2 SVGIG (reference sequence). Germline trimming cut 3 bases from V and 2 bases from J; bases unmatched to any gene: 9. CDR3 size: 15 residues. The DNA of the CDR3 is TGTGCCTGGAGCGAGACAGGGTCTTTACAAGAGACCCAGTACTTC. It codes for CAWSETGSLQETQYF.